This TCR beta chain was sequenced during a study of cytomegalovirus exposure and HLA in healthy donors. Study summary: HLA-typed donors contributed approximately 86 million unique TCRs, which were held in an early data release. Study results and limitations: The listing of 150 or so TCR beta chains classed them as cytomegalovirus-associated.

Turning to this clone: No antigen is known for it.

This PCR relied on a set of 60 Vbeta primers and 13 Jbeta primers. TCRdb keeps only in-frame clones here, not all; method: immunoSEQ multiplex PCR. The data hold some 150,000 clones, with roughly 73% observed a single time. The V end lost 2 bases, the J end lost 1 base, and 5 bases lay between the germline ends. Germline V lookup: CDR1 SGHAT, CDR2 FQNNGV. CDR3 length: 13 amino acids. The chain combines TRBV11-2 with TRBJ1-1; D unresolved. Sequencing input: PBMCs. The clonotype comes from a human donor in good health. The CDR3 spells CASSLTENTEAFF. CDR3 nucleotide sequence: TGTGCCAGCAGCTTAACAGAGAACACTGAAGCTTTCTTT.